The present T cell receptor (beta chain) was sequenced within a study of CD8 T cells in ankylosing spondylitis. Study-wide results and limits: Several highly homologous variants formed a TCR beta motif that appeared characteristic of ankylosing spondylitis blood.

Regarding this clonotype: The antigen remains unidentified.

Quantitative 5'-RACE with molecular barcodes generated TCR beta libraries. TCRdb reanalysed the 5' RACE reads using MiXCR and keeps one entry per CDR3 protein. The table includes about 500,000 distinct CDR3 sequences, approximately 11% detected once. Material for sequencing was blood, either unsorted or a sorted T cell fraction (not recorded which). The source of this sequence is a male donor with ankylosing spondylitis.

Here the CDR3 reads CASSGTLITYEQYF. The CDR3 bases are TGTGCCAGCAGTGGGACATTAATCACGTACGAGCAGTACTTC. This sequence joins TRBV14 and TRBJ2-7; perhaps TRBD1 as D (6 bases). CDR1 and CDR2 from the germline V gene are SGHDN and FVKESK. The CDR3 loop spans 14 amino acids. V gave up 6 bases and J gave up 4 bases, with 16 bases separating them.